A selection of T cell receptor beta chains follows, all from one sample in a study of CD8 T cells in ankylosing spondylitis. Using its own MiXCR run on the 5' RACE reads, TCRdb lists one record per CDR3 protein. The sample contains around 300,000 distinct CDR3 sequences, more than 9% of which appear only once. Sequenced input: blood, either unsorted or a sorted T cell fraction (not recorded which). The receptors shown here come from a female donor with ankylosing spondylitis or in good health (not recorded which). Both conserved end residues are part of each CDR3.

v_call	j_call	cdr3_aa
TRBV5-1	TRBJ2-2	CASSLLGPNTGELFF
TRBV5-1	TRBJ2-7	CASSPSPTSYEQYF
TRBV7-2	TRBJ1-2	CASSSDRGGYGYTF
TRBV28	TRBJ2-2	CATKSGQGDTGELFF
TRBV5-6	TRBJ2-7	CASTWGPANAQYF
TRBV14	TRBJ1-1	CASSQVYMWGGTEAFF
TRBV28	TRBJ2-1	CASSPRTSGNYNEQFF
TRBV20-1	TRBJ2-5	CSAEGLAAQETQYF
TRBV6-1	TRBJ2-2	CASRPTSTSGNTGELFF
TRBV5-1	TRBJ1-4	CASRLTGATNEKLFF
TRBV7-2	TRBJ1-5	CASSLGGTGSNQPQHF
TRBV7-2	TRBJ1-2	CASSLAQGLVPGYTF
TRBV5-1	TRBJ2-3	CASSPGRIHADTQYF
TRBV20-1	TRBJ1-6	CSARVRGLRSPLHF
TRBV7-2	TRBJ2-2	CASSLTGYGLTGELFF
TRBV28	TRBJ2-2	CASRRTGGMTGELFF
TRBV20-1	TRBJ2-1	CSASKGILSYNEQFF
TRBV19	TRBJ2-1	CASSIRAGGLKSYNEQFF
TRBV2	TRBJ1-4	CASSQNPTGSNEKLFF
TRBV7-2	TRBJ1-5	CASSSTGGGNQPQHF
TRBV29-1	TRBJ2-1	CSVGGRRGLSGQDEQFF
TRBV12-3/TRBV12-4	TRBJ2-2	CASLGGGQVGELFF
TRBV13	TRBJ2-7	CASSVGLKGTSGYEQYF
TRBV10-3	TRBJ2-4	CAISEGKNIQYF
TRBV10-3	TRBJ2-1	CAISESERPQFF
TRBV20-1	TRBJ2-7	CSAFRDSYEQYF
TRBV29-1	TRBJ2-1	CSVLSGGTEQFF
TRBV5-1	TRBJ2-2	CASSFDAGRTGELFF
TRBV20-1	TRBJ2-7	CSATGDRGWEQYF
TRBV3-1	TRBJ2-2	CASLLPPGELFF
TRBV11-2	TRBJ2-1	CASSPRRLGKSSYNEQFF
TRBV12-3/TRBV12-4	TRBJ1-5	CASSLARQAQGNQPQHF
TRBV20-1	TRBJ2-3	CCASSGGMSSLTQYF
TRBV7-6	TRBJ2-1	CASSLSRSSYNEQFF
TRBV6-5	TRBJ1-3	CASSYSQALLERTIYF
TRBV15	TRBJ1-6	CATSREGRMGSPLHF
TRBV6-2/TRBV6-3	TRBJ2-1	CASSSRPQGPCNEQFF
TRBV5-1	TRBJ1-2	CASRGPGSNYGYTF
TRBV30	TRBJ2-1	CAWSGTGTSGF
TRBV20-1	TRBJ2-3	CSADKDLYSTDTQYF
TRBV5-1	TRBJ2-2	CASTSTTSANTGELFF